Listed below are T cell receptor beta chains from one sample, sequenced in a study of molecular identifiers for immune sequencing clone quantification. TCRdb independently ran MiXCR on the PCR reads; one entry per CDR3 protein. The table lists fewer than 25,000 distinct CDR3 sequences, over 15% of them singletons, with around 1% in the top ten. The sequenced sample consisted of naive CD8+ T cells from blood, with Jurkat cell RNA spiked in. Every receptor here comes from a human donor in good health. Some libraries in this study had Jurkat cell RNA spiked in. Each CDR3 is given with its conserved first and last residue. Fields, in order: V gene, D gene, J gene, CDR3 protein. D genes are given only for firm matches.

TRBV15	-	TRBJ1-5	CATSRDLGDQPQHF
TRBV19	-	TRBJ1-5	CASRSGSIPQHF
TRBV5-1	-	TRBJ2-7	CASTSGVEQYF
TRBV6-2/TRBV6-3	-	TRBJ1-1	CASSYITEAFF
TRBV7-9	-	TRBJ1-1	CASSLSEYTEAFF
TRBV4-3	-	TRBJ2-1	CASSQEEGTYSYNEQFF
TRBV7-9	-	TRBJ1-4	CASSLSGTNEKLFF
TRBV5-5	-	TRBJ1-1	CASSLVGGGTEAFF
TRBV6-2/TRBV6-3	TRBD1	TRBJ2-3	CASSPTGAQTTQYF
TRBV6-6	-	TRBJ2-4	CASTDGGNIQYF
TRBV30	-	TRBJ2-7	CAWSPRLYEQYF
TRBV6-2/TRBV6-3	-	TRBJ2-5	CASIAGAQETQYF
TRBV20-1	-	TRBJ1-1	CSAPGRTGLLTEAFF
TRBV30	TRBD1	TRBJ2-7	CAWRGGTGDPYEQYF
TRBV11-2	-	TRBJ2-3	CASSLHVGRQTDTQYF
TRBV6-1	TRBD1	TRBJ1-1	CASSDHRLTGMYGAFF
TRBV6-5	-	TRBJ1-2	CASSYGPGDLYGYTF
TRBV12-3/TRBV12-4	TRBD2	TRBJ2-3	CASSLRLAGVDTQYF
TRBV29-1	TRBD2	TRBJ2-3	CSVVEGLAGAGDTQYF